This TCR beta chain was profiled in a study of T cell clones after liver transplantation. As for this clone: The antigen remains undetermined.

Here immunoSEQ multiplex PCR was the method, and the copy in TCRdb shows in-frame clones only, minus some. The top ten clones hold about 2.8% of a sample with about 99,000 clones, roughly four fifths of them seen once. Study-level points and caveats: Migration into the graft, not deletion, may explain lost graft donor-reactive T cells. In two subjects, few donor cells limited the measurable donor-reactive repertoire. These preliminary findings come from unstandardized post-transplant sampling times.

The germline gives CDR1 SGHRS, CDR2 YFSETQ. This CDR3 is 15 amino acids long. V dropped 0 bases and J dropped 6; count of bases not matched to a gene: 5. The sequenced sample was CD4+ T cells from blood, obtained approximately 50 months after liver transplant. The TCR sequence derives from a human patient who received a liver transplant. Some T cells could come from the graft donor. The rearrangement links TRBV5-1 to TRBJ2-1, with 8 bases identical to TRBD2. The DNA of the CDR3 is TGCGCCAGCAGCTTGGCGGGGACTAGTGGCAATGAGCAGTTCTTC. Protein sequence: CASSLAGTSGNEQFF.